These T cell receptor beta chains were read from a single sample in a study of control samples from healthy donors and cancer patients. Method: immunoSEQ multiplex PCR; TCRdb's copy keeps in-frame clones and lacks some. The profile shows about 100,000 clones, more than 75% of them singletons. Sequenced input: blood. The receptors were sampled from a woman aged 45 to 65 in good health. The CDR3 runs from the conserved cysteine through the conserved F or W. The D gene is left open where the match is weak. Size is stated for part of the rows, as once, few or many counts, or as a class when the clone is expanded.

TGTGCCAGCAGCTCCGGACAGCCTTATAATTCACCCCTCCACTTT | CASSSGQPYNSPLHF | TRBJ1-6 | 15 | NA | NA | TRBV7-3
TGTGCCAGCAGTTATATGAGAAGCGGAGACTATGGCTACACCTTC | CASSYMRSGDYGYTF | TRBJ1-2 | 15 | NA | NA | TRBV6-5
TGCAGCGTTGAAGAGGCAGGGGCGAGCACAGATACGCAGTATTTT | CSVEEAGASTDTQYF | TRBJ2-3 | 15 | NA | NA | TRBV29-1
TGTGCCAGCAGTGATGGGGGGGGCCCGGCAACCTCTGGAAACACCATATATTTT | CASSDGGGPATSGNTIYF | TRBJ1-3 | 18 | NA | NA | TRBV6-1
TGTGCCAGCAGCAAGCGGATGGGGGAGACCCAGTACTTC | CASSKRMGETQYF | TRBJ2-5 | 13 | NA | NA | TRBV21-1
TGCGCCAGCAGCCCCCAACGTACTAGCGGGGGGGGAGGGCAAGAGACCCAGTACTTC | CASSPQRTSGGGGQETQYF | TRBJ2-5 | 19 | NA | TRBD2 | TRBV4-1
TGTGCCAGCAGCCGCTCCCCGACTAGCGGGGGGGCAGATACGCAGTATTTT | CASSRSPTSGGADTQYF | TRBJ2-3 | 17 | NA | TRBD2 | TRBV6-4
TGCAGCGGTGAAACAGGCTATGAGCAGTTCTTC | CSGETGYEQFF | TRBJ2-1 | 11 | NA | NA | TRBV29-1
TGTGCCAGCAGCATGGGGTATAACTATGGCTACACCTTC | CASSMGYNYGYTF | TRBJ1-2 | 13 | NA | NA | TRBV3-1/TRBV3-2
TGTGCCAGCAGCTACATACTAGCGGGAGAGACCCAGTACTTC | CASSYILAGETQYF | TRBJ2-5 | 14 | NA | TRBD2 | TRBV5-8
TGTGCCAGCAGCGTACAAGGGATCGCGGAGCTGTTTTTT | CASSVQGIAELFF | TRBJ2-2 | 13 | once | NA | TRBV9
TGCGCCAGCAGCCCGTACCTTTCGAACACTGAAGCTTTCTTT | CASSPYLSNTEAFF | TRBJ1-1 | 14 | NA | NA | TRBV4-1
TGTGCCAGCAGCCCAATGAGCGGGGAGCAGTTCTTC | CASSPMSGEQFF | TRBJ2-1 | 12 | NA | NA | TRBV7-3
TGTGCCAGCAGCTTGGACGGACAGGGGTCTCCTGGGGAGCAGTTCTTC | CASSLDGQGSPGEQFF | TRBJ2-1 | 16 | NA | TRBD1 | TRBV5-5
TGTGCCAGCAGCTCGTCTAGCGGGAGTGCGGCAGATACGCAGTATTTT | CASSSSSGSAADTQYF | TRBJ2-3 | 16 | NA | TRBD2 | TRBV11-3
TGTGCCTGGAGCGTGCCTGCAGGGAGCAATCAGCCCCAGCATTTT | CAWSVPAGSNQPQHF | TRBJ1-5 | 15 | few | NA | TRBV30
TGTGCCAGCAGCCGGAACAGGGGGCGGACAGATACGCAGTATTTT | CASSRNRGRTDTQYF | TRBJ2-3 | 15 | NA | TRBD1 | TRBV11-3
TGTGCCAGCAGCCAAGGAGGGGGGACCCAGTACTTC | CASSQGGGTQYF | TRBJ2-5 | 12 | once | NA | TRBV3-1/TRBV3-2
TGTGCCAGCAGCTTAGGCGCTAGCGGGGGGCTCACAGATACGCAGTATTTT | CASSLGASGGLTDTQYF | TRBJ2-3 | 17 | NA | TRBD2 | TRBV11-3
TGTGCCAGCAGCTTAGAACAGGCCACCGGGGAGCTGTTTTTT | CASSLEQATGELFF | TRBJ2-2 | 14 | NA | NA | TRBV7-2
TGTGCCAGCAGTTACGGGGGACCAGACTACGAGCAGTACTTC | CASSYGGPDYEQYF | TRBJ2-7 | 14 | NA | NA | TRBV6-5
TGTGCCAGCAGCAAACCGAGACAGTCCTACGAGCAGTACTTC | CASSKPRQSYEQYF | TRBJ2-7 | 14 | NA | NA | TRBV21-1
TGTGCCAGCAGCTGGGATGTCTACAATGAGCAGTTCTTC | CASSWDVYNEQFF | TRBJ2-1 | 13 | once | NA | TRBV6-5
TGTGCCAGCTCACCTGACAAGCCTCGGGCCAACGTCCTGACTTTC | CASSPDKPRANVLTF | TRBJ2-6 | 15 | NA | NA | TRBV18
TGTGCCAGCATGGCACTAGCGGGGGGCCGTAACACAGATACGCAGTATTTT | CASMALAGGRNTDTQYF | TRBJ2-3 | 17 | NA | TRBD2 | TRBV3-1/TRBV3-2
TGTGCCAGCAGCGGGTGGGGGGCGCGGAACATTCAGTACTTC | CASSGWGARNIQYF | TRBJ2-4 | 14 | NA | NA | TRBV5-4
TGTGCCAGTGGCCCTGGGACGCTTAAACTGTTTTTT | CASGPGTLKLFF | TRBJ1-4 | 12 | once | NA | TRBV19
TGTGCCAGCAGTTACTCTGGGTCGCAGATAGGGGAGACCCAGTACTTC | CASSYSGSQIGETQYF | TRBJ2-5 | 16 | NA | NA | TRBV6-5
TGTGCCTGGAGGGCGGACAGTAGCTCCTACAATGAGCAGTTCTTC | CAWRADSSSYNEQFF | TRBJ2-1 | 15 | NA | NA | TRBV30
TGTGCCAGCAGCTGGGACAGTTCTGGAAACACCATATATTTT | CASSWDSSGNTIYF | TRBJ1-3 | 14 | NA | TRBD1 | TRBV7-9
TGTGCCAGCAGCCAAGATTGGTCTAGCGGGGGGCCCCTCTACGAGCAGTACTTC | CASSQDWSSGGPLYEQYF | TRBJ2-7 | 18 | NA | TRBD2 | TRBV4-2
TGCGCCAGCCGGGGGATAAGCACAGATACGCAGTATTTT | CASRGISTDTQYF | TRBJ2-3 | 13 | NA | NA | TRBV4-1
TGCGCCAGCAGCCAAGACAGGGGGAGCAATCAGCCCCAGCATTTT | CASSQDRGSNQPQHF | TRBJ1-5 | 15 | NA | TRBD1 | TRBV4-3
TGTGCCAGCAGTGAAGTAAGTGGGATAGCGGGAGTCCATGCAGATACGCAGTATTTT | CASSEVSGIAGVHADTQYF | TRBJ2-3 | 19 | once | TRBD2 | TRBV2
TGTGCCAGAAGCCAGACAGGGTGGACTGAAGCTTTCTTT | CARSQTGWTEAFF | TRBJ1-1 | 13 | few | TRBD1 | TRBV5-3
TGTGCCAGCAGCGTAGGCCTACTACCCACGTGGGGGGCATCGAACACTGAAGCTTTCTTT | CASSVGLLPTWGASNTEAFF | TRBJ1-1 | 20 | once | NA | TRBV9
TGTGCCAGCAGAGATACTACAGAGAGCAATCAGCCCCAGCATTTT | CASRDTTESNQPQHF | TRBJ1-5 | 15 | NA | NA | TRBV7-9
TGTGCCACCAGCTCCGGGACGTCGAACACCGGGGAGCTGTTTTTT | CATSSGTSNTGELFF | TRBJ2-2 | 15 | NA | NA | TRBV24-1
TGTGCCAGTAGTATAGGGGTTTATGAGCAGTTCTTC | CASSIGVYEQFF | TRBJ2-1 | 12 | once | NA | TRBV19
TGTGCCAGCAGGGGGACAATGACCTACGAGCAGTACTTC | CASRGTMTYEQYF | TRBJ2-7 | 13 | NA | NA | TRBV5-6
TGTGCCAGCAGCTTGGGGTGGAAGACCCAGTACTTC | CASSLGWKTQYF | TRBJ2-5 | 12 | NA | NA | TRBV5-6
TGTGCCAGCAGCTCCCGTGGGGACACCGATACGCAGTATTTT | CASSSRGDTDTQYF | TRBJ2-3 | 14 | NA | NA | TRBV11-3
TGTGCCAGCAGCTCTACTAGCGAGCAGTTCTTC | CASSSTSEQFF | TRBJ2-1 | 11 | NA | NA | TRBV11-3
TGTGCCAGCTCACCGGACCTGGGACAGCCCCAGCATTTT | CASSPDLGQPQHF | TRBJ1-5 | 13 | NA | NA | TRBV18
TGTGCCAGTAGCACCGGGACAGGGGAACAAGAGACCCAGTACTTC | CASSTGTGEQETQYF | TRBJ2-5 | 15 | NA | TRBD1 | TRBV19
TGTGCCAGCAGCCCTTCCTTCCTGCGCATGAACACTGAAGCTTTCTTT | CASSPSFLRMNTEAFF | TRBJ1-1 | 16 | few | NA | TRBV7-2
TGTGCCAGCAGCTTACGGTCAGGGAGAAATTCACCCCTCCACTTT | CASSLRSGRNSPLHF | TRBJ1-6 | 15 | NA | NA | TRBV7-9
TGTGCCAGCAGCTTAGAGTGGCAGGGGGGCACTGAAGCTTTCTTT | CASSLEWQGGTEAFF | TRBJ1-1 | 15 | NA | TRBD1 | TRBV11-2
TGTGCCACATCGACAGGGTTATTAGATCAGCCCCAGCATTTT | CATSTGLLDQPQHF | TRBJ1-5 | 14 | NA | TRBD1 | TRBV24-1
TGTGCCAGCAGTGATCCGGGCAACTACTGGGAGACCCAGTACTTC | CASSDPGNYWETQYF | TRBJ2-5 | 15 | NA | NA | TRBV6-2/TRBV6-3
TGCAGCGTTGGACGGACAGGGTTCAATGAAAAACTGTTTTTT | CSVGRTGFNEKLFF | TRBJ1-4 | 14 | NA | TRBD1 | TRBV29-1
TGTGCCAGCAGCCCAGGGGGCGCCCCGGGCGAGGAGACCCAGTACTTC | CASSPGGAPGEETQYF | TRBJ2-5 | 16 | NA | TRBD1 | TRBV7-9
TGTGCCAGCAGCCAAGAGGCCAGGATAACTAATGAAAAACTGTTTTTT | CASSQEARITNEKLFF | TRBJ1-4 | 16 | NA | NA | TRBV3-1/TRBV3-2
TGCAGCGTTGGTTTAGGGTCTAACTATGGCTACACCTTC | CSVGLGSNYGYTF | TRBJ1-2 | 13 | NA | NA | TRBV29-1
TGTGCCAGCAGCCCCTTTGCCAGGGGGGGACAAGAGACCCAGTACTTC | CASSPFARGGQETQYF | TRBJ2-5 | 16 | NA | NA | TRBV27
TGCGCCAGCAGCGACGGGCATAGCACAGATACGCAGTATTTT | CASSDGHSTDTQYF | TRBJ2-3 | 14 | NA | NA | TRBV5-1